One T cell receptor (beta chain) is described in this entry. What it binds is unknown. The sequencing template was cDNA reverse transcribed from extracted RNA. Generated by immunoSEQ multiplex PCR, the TCRdb table keeps only in-frame clones and is missing some. Here the sample spans 120,000 or so clones, roughly 50% being singletons. Sorting separated CD4+ and CD8+ T cells out of PBMCs. V lost 6 bases and J lost 0, with 15 bases in between. CDR3 length: 14 amino acids. Germline values: CDR1 SQVTM, CDR2 ANQGSEA. The data belong to a study of CD8+ T cells in alopecia areata. Study findings and constraints: Researchers report lesional scalp, most notably alopecia totalis/universalis, outstripped normal scalp in clonality.

The origin of this receptor is a human donor with alopecia areata. What was sequenced was NKG2D-low CD8+ T cells sorted from blood. The chain links TRBV29-1 to TRBJ2-7; D is perhaps TRBD1 (6 bases). CDR3 sequence reads: CSVLTGSSSYEQYF. In DNA form, the CDR3 reads TGCAGCGTCCTGACAGGCTCGAGCTCCTACGAGCAGTACTTC.